This T cell receptor (beta chain) came from a study of metastatic and nonmetastatic thyroid tumors. Study at large: Where malignant and benign thyroid patients were concerned, repertoires were compared across blood and tumor or nodule tissue.

Under the authors' procedure: CDR3 differences across clinicopathological groups were used to build a distant-metastasis classifier for papillary thyroid cancer. MiXCR re-clonotyped the PCR reads for TCRdb. TCRdb, not the original authors, processed these V and J calls. This sample carries around 65,000 clones, approximately 15% of them seen once, and the ten largest clones take about 6%. Study findings and constraints: Malignant thyroid tumors reportedly had TCR beta diversity that was significantly higher than in benign nodules, in blood and tumor.

This clone was picked up many times. The antigen is unknown. Patients were all untreated before their thyroid surgery. Material for sequencing was blood. The sequence came from a male donor with papillary thyroid cancer or a benign thyroid nodule (not recorded which). Some clones in this sample may be carry-over from other donors' samples.

The CDR3 loop reads CASTSGLVSPLHF. As DNA, the CDR3 is TGTGCCAGTACATCGGGTCTCGTTTCACCCCTCCACTTT. V and J are TRBV19 and TRBJ1-6; D gene uncertain. Germline V gene sequence: CDR1 LNHDA, CDR2 SQIVND (reference sequence). The CDR3 contains 13 residues. V was trimmed by 7 bases and J by 9 bases, leaving 13 bases between them. The complete variable domain, with remaining parts taken from reference TRBV19 and TRBJ1-6, reads DGGITQSPKYLFRKEGQNVTLSCEQNLNHDAMYWYRQDPGQGLRLIYYSQIVNDFQKGDIAEGYSVSREKKESFPLTVTSAQKNPTAFYLCASTSGLVSPLHFGNGTRLTVT.